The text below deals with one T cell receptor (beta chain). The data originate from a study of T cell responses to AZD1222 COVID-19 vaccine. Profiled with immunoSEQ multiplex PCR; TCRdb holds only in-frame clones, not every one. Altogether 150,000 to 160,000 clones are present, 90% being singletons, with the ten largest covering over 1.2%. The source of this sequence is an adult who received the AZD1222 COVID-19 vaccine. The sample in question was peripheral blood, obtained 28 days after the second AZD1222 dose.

The CDR3 region has the DNA TGTGCCAGCAGTGCGCCGGGCCTGGGAGGACGGGTTGAAAAACTGTTTTTT. The encoded protein is CASSAPGLGGRVEKLFF. The chain has TRBV6-1 and TRBJ1-4; D is undetermined. The CDR3 extends over 17 amino acids. In germline, CDR1 is MNHNS, CDR2 SASEGT. Trimming pared 4 bases from V and 7 bases from J, leaving 22 bases between.